This TCR beta chain was sequenced during a study of blood T cell repertoires in COVID-19. Study details: From the United States, Italy and Spain came samples of acute and convalescent COVID-19.

Residents of about two dozen US areas, aged roughly 18 to 95 years, made up the participants. In the study's own analysis: Reference gene primers were amplified, and this amplification served to estimate nucleated cell counts. Using immunoSEQ multiplex PCR, the repertoire was profiled, and TCRdb retains in-frame clones only, with some absent. V, J and clone size are those of that table, while D and trimming were read from the DNA. The profile covers fewer than 500,000 clones, with roughly nine tenths appearing a single time and around 0.64% taken by the ten largest. The J segment lost 5 bases and the V segment lost 7 bases, leaving 13 bases of the junction unmatched. The CDR3 totals 16 residues. Germline V gene data show CDR1 as LNHDA and CDR2 as SQIVND (reference sequence).

The chain has TRBV19 and TRBJ2-5; 10 nucleotides match TRBD2. Sequencing was carried out using PBMCs or T cells enriched from blood (not recorded which). The clonotype was recovered from a woman aged 18-29 years who had recovered from COVID-19. The DNA of the CDR3 is TGTGCCAGTACCCGCGGTGGACAGCGGGGGGGGGAGACCCAGTACTTC. It translates to CASTRGGQRGGETQYF. Filled out from reference TRBV19 and TRBJ2-5, the complete variable domain reads DGGITQSPKYLFRKEGQNVTLSCEQNLNHDAMYWYRQDPGQGLRLIYYSQIVNDFQKGDIAEGYSVSREKKESFPLTVTSAQKNPTAFYLCASTRGGQRGGETQYFGPGTRLLVL.